This T cell receptor beta chain was identified in a study of early T cells in non-severe SARS-CoV-2 infection (dated by TCRdb to the early 2020s). With respect to the entire study: Because TCR sequencing was done on bulk RNA from unsorted whole blood, the alpha and beta chains could not be paired. What the research found in general, with its limitations: VDJdb matching was skewed toward anti-spike CD8 responses and likely underestimated virus-specific expansions, missing private and CD4 specificities.

Many counts were recorded for this clonotype. Its recognized antigen is unknown. No per-base quality is available; no much larger clone lies one base away. The library was produced with 5' RACE. The run used a NextSeq 500. In the TCR library protocol, unique molecular identifiers were attached to individual cDNA molecules to correct for PCR bias and sequencing error. Both TCR alpha and beta chains were sequenced, and tight co-correlation was observed between alpha and beta sequence abundances in each sample. Regarding the original processing steps: V gene, J gene and CDR3 annotation of TCR sequences was performed with Decombinator V4. Expanded TCRs were defined as changing significantly between any two time points under a Poisson model with p below 0.0001. TCR abundances were normalised to the total number of TCRs sequenced per sample and expressed as counts per million. MAIT TCRs were defined by TRAV1-2 paired with TRAJ12, TRAJ20 or TRAJ33, and iNKT TCRs by TRAV10 paired with TRAJ18. A search of VDJdb, accessed on 1 November 2021, was run for TCRs annotated to CMV, EBV and SARS-CoV-2, with TCRs annotated for multiple antigens excluded. TCRdb handled the public reads itself, with Q25 trimming in fastp and clone calling in MiXCR, and kept productive beta chains. Identical CDR3 protein sequences are pooled into one entry, listed with their most common genes and DNA. These V and J calls rely on TCRdb rather than the paper's analysis. This sample is represented by around 55,000 distinct CDR3 sequences; about 7.1% of them were singletons. Of the sample, around 5% falls within the top ten clones.

Based on the germline V gene (reference sequence), the CDR1 and CDR2 sequences are DFQATT and SNEGSKA. Including the terminal cysteine and phenylalanine, the CDR3 comprises 13 residues. The entry retains the CDR3 DNA only, 39 bases that are in frame from base 1. V is clipped by 3 bases and J by 3 bases, and the sequence between their germline boundaries is 11 bases long. Set within a cohort of healthcare workers in London, UK, this nested case-control study involved weekly PCR testing of nasopharyngeal swabs along with blood sampling. Healthcare workers were enrolled in the week of the UK lockdown, from 23 to 31 March 2020, and were followed every week for up to roughly 15 weeks.

Material: whole blood, obtained at baseline. The chain was built from TRBV20-1 and TRBJ2-5, with the D segment identity uncertain. The sequence derives from an adult who was a healthcare worker with PCR-confirmed SARS-CoV-2 infection or an uninfected control (not recorded which). The CDR3 in this case is CSASPTGEETQYF. The DNA sequence reads TGCAGTGCTAGCCCGACTGGCGAAGAGACCCAGTACTTC.